This entry lists 27 T cell receptor beta chains sequenced from one sample in a study of shared clonotypes between healthy human individuals. Profiling relied on immunoSEQ multiplex PCR, and the TCRdb table lists in-frame clones only, not all of them. The sample lists over a million clones; 95% to 97% were seen once. The sample taken for sequencing was naive CD4+ T cells sorted from blood. As for subset: CD45RA+ positively selected. The receptor set was obtained from a man aged 30 to 45 in good health.

The chain couples TRBV5-1 to TRBJ2-2, with TRBD1 matching 8 bases. This CDR3 has 15 residues. Trimming cost V 4 bases and J 3 bases; bases outside gene matches: 5. CDR1 and CDR2 from the germline V gene are SGHRS and YFSETQ. The CDR3 nucleotides read TGCGCCAGCAGCGTACCGGGACAGGACACCGGGGAGCTGTTTTTT. It specifies CASSVPGQDTGELFF.

This chain joins TRBV4-1 and TRBJ2-3; 8 bases map to TRBD1. V trimming: 2 bases; J trimming: 1 base; junction bases outside the gene matches: 8. Germline V gene sequence: CDR1 MGHRA, CDR2 YSYEKL. The CDR3 extends over 17 amino acids. The CDR3 sequence is CASSQPPGTGGTDTQYF. CDR3 nucleotides: TGCGCCAGCAGCCAACCGCCCGGGACAGGAGGCACAGATACGCAGTATTTT.

V and J are TRBV10-3 and TRBJ2-2; 9 bases line up with TRBD1. Germline loops: CDR1 ENHRY, CDR2 SYGVKD. The CDR3 has 15 residues. The J segment lost 3 bases and the V segment lost 7 bases, leaving 6 bases of the junction unmatched. The DNA for the CDR3 is TGTGCCATCACTGGCAGGACAGGGGACACCGGGGAGCTGTTTTTT. This encodes CAITGRTGDTGELFF.

This chain joins TRBV18 and TRBJ2-3, with D hard to call. Germline V gene lookup returns CDR1 KGHSH and CDR2 LQKENI. Trimming took off 2 bases at V and 1 base at J, with 7 bases between the two ends. The CDR3 is 14 residues long. In DNA, the CDR3 is TGTGCCAGCTCACCATCTACCCGCACAGATACGCAGTATTTT. Its protein is CASSPSTRTDTQYF.

A note on this clone: Other DNA sequences in the same sample also yield this CDR3. V gene TRBV29-1 combines with J gene TRBJ2-3; the D is unclear. The V gene's germline CDR1 is SQVTM and CDR2 ANQGSEA. V was cut by 3 bases and J by 1 base, with 5 bases left in between. The CDR3 has 12 residues. The CDR3 protein is CSVDGGTDTQYF. The CDR3 DNA reads as TGCAGCGTTGACGGAGGCACAGATACGCAGTATTTT.

This rearrangement joins TRBV18 to TRBJ2-7; D is unclear. Germline V gene data show CDR1 as KGHSH and CDR2 as LQKENI. V was cut by 5 bases and J by 2 bases, with 7 bases left in between. The CDR3 has 12 amino acids. Here the CDR3 DNA reads TGTGCCAGCTCAGGGTCCACCTACGAGCAGTACTTC. Translation gives CASSGSTYEQYF.

The chain is built from TRBV9 and TRBJ2-2; a weak D match, TRBD1 (6 bases). Per germline, CDR1 SGDLS and CDR2 YYNGEE. The CDR3 sequence is 16 residues long. Trimming took off 4 bases at V and 8 bases at J, with 21 bases between the two ends. As DNA, the CDR3 is TGTGCCAGCAGCCCGAGCGGTACAGGGTCGGCGGGGGAGCTGTTTTTT. Translated, it gives CASSPSGTGSAGELFF.

V usage is TRBV19 and J usage is TRBJ2-7, with TRBD1 matching over 10 bases. The CDR3 spans 16 residues. The junction had 8 bases not matched to a gene; V was cut back by 3 bases and J by 3 bases. Germline-derived CDR1 and CDR2 are LNHDA and SQIVND (reference sequence). CDR3 bases: TGTGCCAGTAGTATTCGTCGGGACAGGGGCTTCTACGAGCAGTACTTC. Its translation: CASSIRRDRGFYEQYF.

CDR3: CASSEQGSGANVLTF. CDR3 coding DNA: TGCGCCAGCAGCGAACAGGGCTCTGGGGCCAACGTCCTGACTTTC. The V and J genes are TRBV5-1 and TRBJ2-6; maybe TRBD1 (6 bases). Trimming removed 4 bases at V and 0 bases at J, with 8 bases between. Germline CDR1 is SGHRS and CDR2 is YFSETQ. This CDR3 has 15 amino acids.

The DNA of the CDR3 is TGTGCCAGCAGCCGTAGCGGGAACTACGAGCAGTACTTC. It translates to CASSRSGNYEQYF. The chain recombines TRBV7-2 with TRBJ2-7, with 8 bases that match TRBD2. V lost 5 bases to trimming and J lost 3 bases; unmatched junction nucleotides: 3. The CDR3 has 13 amino acids. Germline V gene data show CDR1 as SGHTA and CDR2 as FQGNSA.

J is TRBJ2-7 and V is TRBV19; 7 nucleotides line up with TRBD2. Trimming took 10 bases from V and 2 from J; bases not matched to a gene: 8. Germline CDR1 is LNHDA and CDR2 is SQIVND (reference sequence). The CDR3 covers 13 residues. In DNA form, the CDR3 reads TGTGCCACTGACGGCGGGGGTCCCTACGAGCAGTACTTC. Amino acid sequence: CATDGGGPYEQYF.

This clone was detected once. This sequence joins TRBV13 and TRBJ2-1; maybe TRBD2 (5 bases). Trimming cost V 1 base and J 2 bases, with 18 bases left between them. CDR1 is PRHDT and CDR2 is FYEKMQ in the germline V gene (reference sequence). The CDR3 has 18 residues. The CDR3 region is CASSLVLLAPGTYNEQFF. CDR3 sequence (DNA): TGTGCCAGCAGCTTAGTACTCCTAGCCCCGGGAACCTACAATGAGCAGTTCTTC.

J is TRBJ2-2 and V is TRBV29-1; D is uncertain. The germline V gene has CDR1 SQVTM and CDR2 ANQGSEA. The length of the CDR3 is 11 residues. V was clipped by 4 bases and J by 2 bases, with 2 bases between them. CDR3 in DNA: TGCAGCGTTGTTAACACCGGGGAGCTGTTTTTT. Translation: CSVVNTGELFF.

The chain couples TRBV11-3 to TRBJ2-1; D unresolved. From germline, CDR1 is SGHNT and CDR2 YENEEA. CDR3 length: 16 residues. Trimming cost V 1 base and J 3 bases, with 13 bases left between them. The CDR3 nucleotides are TGTGCCAGCAGCTTAGGTTCCAAACTGGGCTACAATGAGCAGTTCTTC. It yields the protein CASSLGSKLGYNEQFF.

Written as DNA, the CDR3 is TGTGCCAGCAGTTTATTACGGGGACTAGCGGGAGAGGGTGAGACCCAGTACTTC. The encoded protein is CASSLLRGLAGEGETQYF. The chain joins TRBV28 to TRBJ2-5, with 14 bases matching TRBD2. The ends lost 1 base at V and 5 bases at J; junction bases unmatched: 9. Germline V gene lookup returns CDR1 MDHEN and CDR2 SYDVKM. This CDR3 is built from 18 residues.

The V and J genes are TRBV4-3 and TRBJ2-3; TRBD2 agrees at 11 bases. There are 17 residues in the CDR3. CDR1 and CDR2 (germline): LGHNA, YSLEER. Trimming at V came to 0 bases and at J to 5 bases, leaving 7 bases not matched to a gene. The CDR3 loop is CASSQEGLAGGIDTQYF. The CDR3 DNA sequence: TGCGCCAGCAGCCAAGAAGGGCTAGCGGGAGGTATAGATACGCAGTATTTT.

The chain has TRBV4-1 and TRBJ2-1; no clear D gene. With 5 bases removed from V and 7 bases from J, the gap between germline ends came to 9 bases. The length of the CDR3 is 12 residues. Germline V gives CDR1 MGHRA, CDR2 YSYEKL. Here the CDR3 DNA reads TGCGCCAGCAGCTCCCAGGTGAATGAGCAGTTCTTC. Encoded protein: CASSSQVNEQFF.

In this sample, this clone turned up once. The J gene is TRBJ2-1, the V gene TRBV9; a possible D gene is TRBD1 (7 bases). Trimming removed 1 base from V and 2 bases from J, with 16 bases in between. CDR3 length equals 17 residues. From germline, CDR1 is SGDLS and CDR2 YYNGEE. CDR3 loop: CASSVRGLARTYNEQFF. The CDR3, as DNA: TGTGCCAGCAGCGTAAGGGGGCTAGCGAGAACCTACAATGAGCAGTTCTTC.

This CDR3 is CASSGGHSNTEAFF. CDR3 DNA: TGCGCCAGCAGCGGGGGACACTCGAACACTGAAGCTTTCTTT. The rearrangement links TRBV5-1 to TRBJ1-1; tentatively, D is TRBD1 (6 bases). Germline V gives CDR1 SGHRS, CDR2 YFSETQ. Trimming took off 4 bases at V and 1 base at J, with 11 bases between the two ends. The CDR3 sequence is 14 residues long.

The chain is built from TRBV5-1 and TRBJ2-7; tentatively, D is TRBD1 (6 bases). Germline CDR1 is SGHRS and CDR2 is YFSETQ. The CDR3 spans 14 residues. V shed 0 bases and J shed 3 bases, with 10 bases lying between them. This chain's CDR3 is CASSLEGTIYEQYF. The CDR3, as DNA: TGCGCCAGCAGCTTGGAGGGGACAATCTACGAGCAGTACTTC.

A single count supports this clone. V and J are TRBV9 and TRBJ2-2; 7 nucleotides align to TRBD2. Germline CDR1 reads SGDLS; CDR2 reads YYNGEE. The J segment lost 9 bases and the V segment lost 4 bases, leaving 18 bases of the junction unmatched. This CDR3 is built from 17 residues. CDR3 DNA sequence: TGTGCCAGCAGCACCCACAACCGGGCGGGAGTCGACCGGGAGCTGTTTTTT. It yields the protein CASSTHNRAGVDRELFF.

The chain couples TRBV11-2 to TRBJ1-1; D perhaps matches TRBD1 (5 bases). Germline lookup yields CDR1 SGHAT and CDR2 FQNNGV. The CDR3 is 16 residues long. V was trimmed by 5 bases and J by 0 bases, leaving 16 bases between them. Written as DNA, the CDR3 is TGTGCCAGCAGCCCGTTGGGGGACCTCATGAACACTGAAGCTTTCTTT. Translating it yields CASSPLGDLMNTEAFF.

The chain carries TRBV28 and TRBJ2-3; D is perhaps TRBD1 (5 bases). The germline V and J ends were trimmed by 3 bases and 0 bases, with 13 bases remaining between them. The CDR3 consists of 16 residues. Germline values: CDR1 MDHEN, CDR2 SYDVKM. The CDR3 protein is CASSLLTASSTDTQYF. CDR3 bases: TGTGCCAGCAGTTTGTTGACAGCCTCTAGCACAGATACGCAGTATTTT.

This clone has only one observation. Written as DNA, the CDR3 is TGTGCCAGCTCACCACTTCCTGCCCCGGATACGCAGTATTTT. Protein: CASSPLPAPDTQYF. The V call is TRBV18, the J call TRBJ2-3, with D uncertain. V gave up 1 base and J gave up 6 bases, with 11 bases separating them. Germline assignment: CDR1 KGHSH and CDR2 LQKENI. This CDR3 spans 14 amino acids.

This clone was seen only once. The chain recombines TRBV5-1 with TRBJ1-4, with 8 bases that match TRBD1. The CDR3 consists of 14 residues. The V gene end was trimmed by 2 bases and the J gene end by 7 bases; junction bases not matched to a gene: 4. Germline loops: CDR1 SGHRS, CDR2 YFSETQ. Here the CDR3 reads CASSFQGAAEKLFF. The CDR3 bases are TGCGCCAGCAGCTTCCAGGGGGCGGCTGAAAAACTGTTTTTT.

Remarks on this clone: Other DNA sequences in the same sample also yield this CDR3. The V call is TRBV5-4, the J call TRBJ2-1, with TRBD2 matching 12 bases. The CDR3 totals 16 residues. The V gene end was trimmed by 2 bases and the J gene end by 2 bases; junction bases not matched to a gene: 2. The germline gives CDR1 SGHNT, CDR2 YYREEE (reference sequence). The CDR3 loop reads CASSLGLAGTYNEQFF. DNA for the CDR3: TGTGCCAGCAGCTTAGGACTAGCGGGAACCTACAATGAGCAGTTCTTC.

This chain connects TRBV18 to TRBJ1-1; D call uncertain. The germline V and J ends were trimmed by 3 bases and 4 bases, with 15 bases remaining between them. The CDR3 consists of 15 residues. The germline gives CDR1 KGHSH, CDR2 LQKENI. The CDR3 nucleotides read TGTGCCAGCTCACCGCAGACTACTTGGGGCACTGAAGCTTTCTTT. This sequence encodes CASSPQTTWGTEAFF.